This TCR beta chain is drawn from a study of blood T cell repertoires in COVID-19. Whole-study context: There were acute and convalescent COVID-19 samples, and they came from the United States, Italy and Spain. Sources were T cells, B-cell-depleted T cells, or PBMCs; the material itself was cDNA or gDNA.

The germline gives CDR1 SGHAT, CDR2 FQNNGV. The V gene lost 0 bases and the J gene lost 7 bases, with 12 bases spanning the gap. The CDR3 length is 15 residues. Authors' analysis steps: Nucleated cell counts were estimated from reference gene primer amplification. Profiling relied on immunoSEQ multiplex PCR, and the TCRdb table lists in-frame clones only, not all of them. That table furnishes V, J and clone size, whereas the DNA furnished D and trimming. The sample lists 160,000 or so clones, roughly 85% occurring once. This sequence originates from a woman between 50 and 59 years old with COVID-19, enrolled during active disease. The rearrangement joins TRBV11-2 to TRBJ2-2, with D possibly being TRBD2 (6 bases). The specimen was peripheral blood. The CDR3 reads CASSLDQLASGELFF. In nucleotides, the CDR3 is TGTGCCAGCAGCTTAGATCAACTAGCCAGCGGGGAGCTGTTTTTT.